This is a list of T cell receptor beta chains from one sample in a study of blood T cell repertoires in COVID-19. Clones were sequenced by immunoSEQ multiplex PCR, and TCRdb holds only the in-frame ones, with some missing. The sample carries some 350,000 clones, about 89% recorded once. The material sequenced was peripheral blood. All receptors come from a woman between 25 and 40 years old with COVID-19, enrolled during active disease. The CDR3 runs from the conserved cysteine through the conserved F or W. A D gene is named only where the DNA matches it firmly. Size is stated for part of the rows, as once, few or many counts, or as a class when the clone is expanded.

>TRBV9|TRBD2|14|.|TRBJ2-3
CASPLAGAEDTQYF
TGTGCCAGCCCCCTAGCGGGAGCCGAGGATACGCAGTATTTT
>TRBV29-1|.|12|.|TRBJ1-1
CSVHKGRTEAFF
TGCAGCGTCCACAAGGGGAGGACTGAAGCTTTCTTT
>TRBV10-3|.|13|.|TRBJ2-3
CAISSASTDTQYF
TGTGCCATCAGTAGCGCTAGCACAGATACGCAGTATTTT
>TRBV2|TRBD2|14|few|TRBJ2-3
CASRNLAGGDTQYF
TGTGCCAGCAGAAACCTAGCGGGGGGAGATACGCAGTATTTT
>TRBV10-3|.|17|.|TRBJ2-5
CAISESGAGRGLETQYF
TGTGCCATCAGTGAGTCAGGGGCGGGGCGAGGTTTGGAGACCCAGTACTTC
>TRBV19|.|14|few|TRBJ1-1
CASSIDREAMGAFF
TGTGCCAGTAGTATAGATCGGGAGGCGATGGGAGCTTTCTTT
>TRBV6-5|.|16|few|TRBJ2-5
CASSSVEGDRQETQYF
TGTGCCAGCAGTTCTGTAGAGGGAGATCGGCAGGAGACCCAGTACTTC
>TRBV15|.|13|.|TRBJ2-3
CATSRYSGDTQYF
TGTGCCACCAGCAGGTATTCGGGGGATACGCAGTATTTT
>TRBV12-3/TRBV12-4|.|12|.|TRBJ1-1
CASSPSGGGAFF
TGTGCCAGCAGCCCCTCGGGGGGTGGAGCTTTCTTT
>TRBV19|TRBD2|17|.|TRBJ2-1
CASTPQRTSGAYNEQFF
TGTGCCAGTACCCCCCAGAGGACTAGCGGGGCATACAATGAGCAGTTCTTC
>TRBV5-6|TRBD1|15|.|TRBJ1-6
CASSFRDRAYSPLHF
TGTGCCAGCAGCTTCCGGGACAGGGCCTATTCACCCCTCCACTTT
>TRBV5-6|.|15|.|TRBJ2-1
CASSLGQGPYNEQFF
TGTGCCAGCAGCTTGGGGCAGGGGCCCTACAATGAGCAGTTCTTC
>TRBV6-4|TRBD2|17|.|TRBJ2-7
CAGQTSGFLRKYYEQYF
TGTGCCGGACAGACTAGCGGATTTCTGCGCAAATACTACGAGCAGTACTTC
>TRBV27|TRBD2|14|.|TRBJ2-5
CASSLAGGQETQYF
TGTGCCAGCAGCTTAGCGGGGGGGCAAGAGACCCAGTACTTC
>TRBV29-1|.|13|.|TRBJ1-5
CSVREYSNQPQHF
TGCAGCGTCCGGGAATATAGCAATCAGCCCCAGCATTTT
>TRBV2|TRBD1|13|.|TRBJ1-1
CARTTGENTEAFF
TGTGCCAGAACGACAGGGGAGAACACTGAAGCTTTCTTT
>TRBV5-1|.|15|.|TRBJ2-7
CASSLGTPRTYEQYF
TGCGCCAGCAGCTTAGGGACTCCGCGGACCTACGAGCAGTACTTC
>TRBV5-5|.|15|.|TRBJ1-4
CASSLFDRPNEKLFF
TGTGCCAGCAGCCTGTTCGACAGGCCTAATGAAAAACTGTTTTTT
>TRBV10-3|.|13|.|TRBJ1-1
CAISDLGGTEAFF
TGTGCCATCAGTGATCTGGGAGGAACTGAAGCTTTCTTT
>TRBV5-1|.|15|.|TRBJ1-4
CASSLATGRIEKLFF
TGCGCCAGCAGCTTGGCCACGGGGAGGATTGAAAAACTGTTTTTT
>TRBV18|.|16|.|TRBJ2-2
CASSPPIEVNTGELFF
TGTGCCAGCTCACCACCAATAGAAGTAAACACCGGGGAGCTGTTTTTT
>TRBV19|.|13|.|TRBJ2-5
CASTSGRQETQYF
TGTGCCAGCACCTCTGGGCGCCAAGAGACCCAGTACTTC
>TRBV2|TRBD1|12|once|TRBJ2-7
CASRQGAGEQYF
TGTGCCAGCAGACAGGGGGCGGGGGAGCAGTACTTC
>TRBV24-1|.|14|.|TRBJ2-5
CATSEAAYQETQYF
TGTGCCACCAGTGAGGCAGCGTACCAAGAGACCCAGTACTTC
>TRBV6-2/TRBV6-3|TRBD2|16|once|TRBJ2-2
CASSYDRGGSTGELFF
TGTGCCAGCAGTTACGACCGGGGGGGCTCCACCGGGGAGCTGTTTTTT
>TRBV2|.|14|.|TRBJ1-4
CASSPVRSGEKLFF
TGTGCCAGCAGTCCAGTGCGGTCTGGGGAAAAACTGTTTTTT
>TRBV29-1|TRBD1|12|.|TRBJ2-1
CSVGDSSLSSFF
TGCAGCGTTGGGGACAGCTCCCTGAGCAGTTTCTTC
>TRBV25-1|.|15|.|TRBJ1-4
CASSEPGGPNEKLFF
TGTGCCAGCAGTGAACCCGGCGGGCCTAATGAAAAACTGTTTTTT
>TRBV29-1|TRBD2|17|.|TRBJ2-1
CSVASSGGHSSYNEQFF
TGCAGCGTTGCTTCTAGCGGGGGGCATAGCTCCTACAATGAGCAGTTCTTC
>TRBV7-2|TRBD1|16|.|TRBJ2-7
CASSLVAGQGAYEQYF
TGTGCCAGCAGCTTAGTCGCGGGACAGGGGGCGTACGAGCAGTACTTC
>TRBV6-1|.|15|once|TRBJ2-4
CASSERQAAKNIQYF
TGTGCCAGCAGTGAAAGGCAGGCGGCCAAAAACATTCAGTACTTC
>TRBV29-1|.|16|.|TRBJ2-2
CSVEVRGQKNTGELFF
TGCAGCGTTGAAGTAAGAGGACAGAAAAACACCGGGGAGCTGTTTTTT
>TRBV7-9|.|15|.|TRBJ1-1
CASSWVSGPNTEAFF
TGTGCCAGCAGCTGGGTCTCAGGCCCGAACACTGAAGCTTTCTTT
>TRBV5-6|TRBD2|17|.|TRBJ2-3
CASSQFGRGIGPDTQYF
TGTGCCAGCAGCCAATTCGGGCGGGGGATTGGTCCAGATACGCAGTATTTT
>TRBV11-2|.|15|.|TRBJ1-2
CASSLGDTRSYGYTF
TGTGCCAGCAGCTTAGGTGACACCCGAAGCTATGGCTACACCTTC
>TRBV12-3/TRBV12-4|TRBD1|13|.|TRBJ1-2
CASSLTGDYGYTF
TGTGCCAGCAGCCTAACAGGGGACTATGGCTACACCTTC
>TRBV18|TRBD1|15|.|TRBJ2-5
CASSPLTGVEETQYF
TGTGCCAGCTCACCACTTACAGGGGTTGAAGAGACCCAGTACTTC
>TRBV5-6|.|12|.|TRBJ1-2
CASSLGGYGYTF
TGTGCCAGCAGCTTGGGCGGATATGGCTACACCTTC
>TRBV21-1|.|15|.|TRBJ1-2
CASSKGGAVRYGYTF
TGTGCCAGCAGCAAAGGAGGTGCGGTTCGCTATGGCTACACCTTC
>TRBV7-9|.|12|.|TRBJ2-1
CASITSSNEQFF
TGTGCCAGCATTACTAGCAGCAATGAGCAGTTCTTC
>TRBV6-5|.|14|.|TRBJ2-7
CASQTGLASGEQYF
TGTGCCAGCCAAACAGGGCTTGCATCGGGCGAGCAGTACTTC
>TRBV5-1|.|13|.|TRBJ2-7
CASSFRETYEQYF
TGCGCCAGCAGCTTCCGGGAGACCTACGAGCAGTACTTC
>TRBV10-1|.|14|few|TRBJ1-2
CASSESRTPYGYTF
TGCGCCAGCAGTGAGTCGAGGACACCCTATGGCTACACCTTC
>TRBV9|TRBD2|15|.|TRBJ2-1
CASSPGGSSYNEQFF
TGTGCCAGCAGCCCGGGGGGTAGCTCCTACAATGAGCAGTTCTTC
>TRBV7-9|.|16|.|TRBJ2-2
CASSLVAPRVTGELFF
TGTGCCAGCAGCTTAGTGGCCCCGCGGGTCACCGGGGAGCTGTTTTTT
>TRBV11-3|TRBD2|16|.|TRBJ2-2
CASSSRERGATGELFF
TGTGCCAGCAGCTCCCGGGAGCGGGGTGCCACCGGGGAGCTGTTTTTT
>TRBV19|TRBD1|15|.|TRBJ1-4
CASSIARGPNEKLFF
TGTGCCAGTAGTATAGCAAGGGGGCCGAATGAAAAACTGTTTTTT
>TRBV11-3|TRBD2|15|.|TRBJ2-5
CASSLLAGGGETQYF
TGTGCCAGCAGCCTACTAGCGGGAGGCGGAGAGACCCAGTACTTC
>TRBV21-1|.|15|.|TRBJ1-5
CASTPDRTSNQPQHF
TGTGCCAGCACCCCCGACAGGACTAGCAATCAGCCCCAGCATTTT
>TRBV7-2|.|17|.|TRBJ2-1
CASSARPGGGSSNEQFF
TGTGCCAGCAGCGCGCGACCGGGGGGCGGTTCATCGAATGAGCAGTTCTTC
>TRBV15|TRBD1|16|.|TRBJ2-2
CATSTRDSIYTGELFF
TGTGCCACCAGCACCCGGGACAGCATTTACACCGGGGAGCTGTTTTTT
>TRBV28|.|11|.|TRBJ2-3
CAIRGGDTQYF
TGTGCCATCCGAGGAGGAGATACGCAGTATTTT